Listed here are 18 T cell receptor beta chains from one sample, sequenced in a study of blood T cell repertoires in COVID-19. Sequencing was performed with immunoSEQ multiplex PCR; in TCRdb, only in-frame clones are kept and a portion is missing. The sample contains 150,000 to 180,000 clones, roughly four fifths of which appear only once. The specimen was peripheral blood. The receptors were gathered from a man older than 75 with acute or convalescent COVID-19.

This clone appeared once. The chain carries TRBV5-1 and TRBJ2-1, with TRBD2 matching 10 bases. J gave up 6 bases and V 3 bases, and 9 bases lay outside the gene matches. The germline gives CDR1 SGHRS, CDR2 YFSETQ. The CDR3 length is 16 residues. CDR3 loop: CASSSGGTSVSNEQFF. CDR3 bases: TGCGCCAGCAGCTCGGGCGGGACTAGCGTCTCCAATGAGCAGTTCTTC.

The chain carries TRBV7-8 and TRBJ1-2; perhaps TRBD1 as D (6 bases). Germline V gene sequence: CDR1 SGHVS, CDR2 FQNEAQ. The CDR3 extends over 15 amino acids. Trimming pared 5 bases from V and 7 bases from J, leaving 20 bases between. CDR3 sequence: CASSLRVSGTSGYTF. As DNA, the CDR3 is TGTGCCAGCAGCCTTAGAGTGTCAGGGACATCTGGCTACACCTTC.

This CDR3 is CATSVRQGRGEKLFF. CDR3 bases: TGTGCCACCAGCGTAAGACAGGGTCGTGGTGAAAAACTGTTTTTT. This chain uses TRBV15 with TRBJ1-4, with 7 bases fitting TRBD1. Germline trimming cut 5 bases from V and 7 bases from J; bases unmatched to any gene: 10. CDR3 length equals 15 residues. Germline values: CDR1 LNHNV, CDR2 YYDKDF (reference sequence).

The CDR3 loop is CASSLDGDYEQYF. The CDR3 nucleotides read TGCGCCAGCAGCTTGGATGGAGACTACGAGCAGTACTTC. The gene calls are TRBV5-1 and TRBJ2-7, with D hard to call. Trimming took off 0 bases at V and 3 bases at J, with 7 bases between the two ends. CDR3 size: 13 residues. CDR1 is SGHRS and CDR2 is YFSETQ in the germline V gene.

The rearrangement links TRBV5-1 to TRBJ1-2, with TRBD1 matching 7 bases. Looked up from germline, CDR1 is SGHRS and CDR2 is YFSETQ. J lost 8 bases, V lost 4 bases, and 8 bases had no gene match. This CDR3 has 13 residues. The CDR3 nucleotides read TGCGCCAGCAGCCTGACAGGGTTAACGGGCTACACCTTC. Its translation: CASSLTGLTGYTF. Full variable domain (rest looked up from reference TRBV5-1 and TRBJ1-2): KAGVTQTPRYLIKTRGQQVTLSCSPISGHRSVSWYQQTPGQGLQFLFEYFSETQRNKGNFPGRFSGRQFSNSRSEMNVSTLELGDSALYLCASSLTGLTGYTFGSGTRLTVV.

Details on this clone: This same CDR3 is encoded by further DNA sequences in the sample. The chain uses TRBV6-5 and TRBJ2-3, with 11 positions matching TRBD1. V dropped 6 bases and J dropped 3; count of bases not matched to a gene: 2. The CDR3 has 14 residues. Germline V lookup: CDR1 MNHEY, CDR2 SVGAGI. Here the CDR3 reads CASSRDRGTDTQYF. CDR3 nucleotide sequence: TGTGCCAGCAGCAGGGACAGGGGGACAGATACGCAGTATTTT.

CDR3 protein: CASSLGDREDHSSYEQYF. The CDR3 DNA follows: TGCGCCAGCAGCTTGGGGGACAGGGAAGATCATAGCTCCTACGAGCAGTACTTC. The chain has TRBV5-1 and TRBJ2-7; TRBD1 aligns across 9 bases. Germline assignment: CDR1 SGHRS and CDR2 YFSETQ. The CDR3 covers 18 residues. Trimming cost V 0 bases and J 0 bases; bases outside gene matches: 10.

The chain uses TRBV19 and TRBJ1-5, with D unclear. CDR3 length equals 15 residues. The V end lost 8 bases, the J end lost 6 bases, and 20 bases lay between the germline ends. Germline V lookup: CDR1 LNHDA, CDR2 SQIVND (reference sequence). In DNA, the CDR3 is TGTGCCAGTGTTGGAGGGTACTCGGGTGGTCAGCCCCAGCATTTT. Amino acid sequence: CASVGGYSGGQPQHF.

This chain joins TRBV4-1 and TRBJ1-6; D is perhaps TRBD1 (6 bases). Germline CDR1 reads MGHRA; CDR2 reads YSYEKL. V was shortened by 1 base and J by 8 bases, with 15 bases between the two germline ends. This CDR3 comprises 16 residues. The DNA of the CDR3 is TGCGCCAGCAGCCAAGTGCGGGCTTCAGGGGATTCACCCCTCCACTTT. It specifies CASSQVRASGDSPLHF.

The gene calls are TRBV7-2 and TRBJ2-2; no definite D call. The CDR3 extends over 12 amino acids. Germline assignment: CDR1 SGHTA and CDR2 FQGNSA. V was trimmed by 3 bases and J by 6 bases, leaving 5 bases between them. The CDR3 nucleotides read TGTGCCAGCAGCTTTCCCTCCGGGGAGCTGTTTTTT. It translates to CASSFPSGELFF.

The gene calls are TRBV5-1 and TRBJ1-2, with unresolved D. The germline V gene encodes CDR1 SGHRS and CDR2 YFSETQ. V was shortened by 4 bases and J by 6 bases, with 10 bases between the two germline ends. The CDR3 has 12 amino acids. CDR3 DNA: TGCGCCAGCAGCCTTACCGAGGATGGCTACACCTTC. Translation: CASSLTEDGYTF.

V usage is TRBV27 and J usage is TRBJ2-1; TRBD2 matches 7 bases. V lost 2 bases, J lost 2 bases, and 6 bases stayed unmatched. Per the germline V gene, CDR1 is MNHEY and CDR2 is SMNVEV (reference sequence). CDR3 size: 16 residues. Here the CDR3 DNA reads TGTGCCAGCAGTTTAATGTCGGGGGGAACCTACAATGAGCAGTTCTTC. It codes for CASSLMSGGTYNEQFF.

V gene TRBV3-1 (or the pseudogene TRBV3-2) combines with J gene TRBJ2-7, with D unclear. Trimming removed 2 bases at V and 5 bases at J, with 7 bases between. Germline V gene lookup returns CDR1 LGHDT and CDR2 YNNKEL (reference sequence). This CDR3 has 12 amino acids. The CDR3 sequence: CASSQFSDEQYF. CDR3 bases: TGTGCCAGCAGCCAATTCTCGGACGAGCAGTACTTC.

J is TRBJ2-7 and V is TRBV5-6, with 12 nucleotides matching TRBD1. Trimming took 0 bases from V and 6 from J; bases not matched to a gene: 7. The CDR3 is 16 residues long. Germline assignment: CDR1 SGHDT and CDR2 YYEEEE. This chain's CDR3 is CASSLAGGTGGVEQYV. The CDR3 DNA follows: TGTGCCAGCAGCTTGGCCGGGGGGACAGGGGGCGTCGAGCAGTACGTC.

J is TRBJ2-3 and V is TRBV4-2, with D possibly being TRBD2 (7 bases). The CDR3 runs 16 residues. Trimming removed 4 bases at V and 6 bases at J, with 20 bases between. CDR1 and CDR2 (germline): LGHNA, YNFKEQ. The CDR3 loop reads CASSLAATGGLDTQYF. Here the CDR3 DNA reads TGTGCCAGCAGCCTCGCAGCCACGGGGGGCCTCGATACGCAGTATTTT.

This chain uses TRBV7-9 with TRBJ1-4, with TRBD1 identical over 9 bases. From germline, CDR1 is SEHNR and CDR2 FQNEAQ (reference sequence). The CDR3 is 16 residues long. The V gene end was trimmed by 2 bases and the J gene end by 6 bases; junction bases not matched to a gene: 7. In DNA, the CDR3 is TGTGCCAGCAGCTTACTGGGGGACAGGGCGGATGAAAAACTGTTTTTT. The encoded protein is CASSLLGDRADEKLFF. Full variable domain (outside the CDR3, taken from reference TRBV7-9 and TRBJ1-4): DTGVSQNPRHKITKRGQNVTFRCDPISEHNRLYWYRQTLGQGPEFLTYFQNEAQLEKSRLLSDRFSAERPKGSFSTLEIQRTEQGDSAMYLCASSLLGDRADEKLFFGSGTQLSVL.

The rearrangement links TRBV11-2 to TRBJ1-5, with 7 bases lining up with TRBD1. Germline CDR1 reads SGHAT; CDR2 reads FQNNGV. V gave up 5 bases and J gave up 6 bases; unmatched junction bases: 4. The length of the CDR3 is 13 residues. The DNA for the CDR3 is TGTGCCAGCAGCGACGACAGGGCTCAGCCCCAGCATTTT. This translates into CASSDDRAQPQHF.

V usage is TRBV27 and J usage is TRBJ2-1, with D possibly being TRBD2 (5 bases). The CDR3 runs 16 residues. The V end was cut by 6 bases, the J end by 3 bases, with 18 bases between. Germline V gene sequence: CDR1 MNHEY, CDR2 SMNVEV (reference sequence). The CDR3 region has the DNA TGTGCCAGCAGCTCGGGGAGTGGGGTCTACTACAATGAGCAGTTCTTC. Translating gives CASSSGSGVYYNEQFF.